A selection of T cell receptor beta chains follows, all from one sample in a study of regulatory T cells in long-lasting Graves disease. A single record per CDR3 protein comes from TCRdb applying MiXCR to the multiplex PCR reads. The sample holds about 420,000 distinct CDR3 sequences, 23% seen once. This specimen was peripheral blood mononuclear cells (PBMCs), taken when the disease was refractory, from a patient treated with antithyroid drugs. These receptors all stem from a female donor with Graves disease. Each CDR3 is given with its conserved first and last residue. A D gene is named only where the DNA matches it firmly. The size entry is marked missing in some rows and otherwise reads once, few, many or a size class.

size	J	V	D	DNA	CDR3
few	TRBJ1-1	TRBV30	NA	TGTGCCTGGAGTGTAGACGAAGGGGAAGCTTTCTTT	CAWSVDEGEAFF
NA	TRBJ2-2	TRBV10-3	TRBD1	TGTGCCATCAGGACAGGGGGTCAGTCAGACACCGGGGAGCTGTTTTTT	CAIRTGGQSDTGELFF
few	TRBJ1-5	TRBV29-1	TRBD1	TGCAGCGTTGGGACGACAGGGCGAAATCAGCCCCAGCATTTT	CSVGTTGRNQPQHF
many	TRBJ2-5	TRBV3-1	NA	TGTGCCAGCAGCCAATTTTCACCACTCACCCAAGAGACCCAGTACTTC	CASSQFSPLTQETQYF
NA	TRBJ1-5	TRBV15	TRBD1	TGTGCCACCAGCAGAGACAGGGGGCCAGGTCAGCCCCAGCATTTT	CATSRDRGPGQPQHF
few	TRBJ2-2	TRBV5-1	NA	TGCGCCAGCAGCTGGAGAGAGACCGGGGAGCTGTTTTTT	CASSWRETGELFF
NA	TRBJ2-1	TRBV30	TRBD2	TGTGCCTGGAGTGTGTTAGCGGGAGCGTTCAATGAGCAGTTCTTC	CAWSVLAGAFNEQFF
many	TRBJ1-1	TRBV12-3/TRBV12-4	TRBD1	TGTGCCAGCATCCCTAGGGGACAGGGGGGCACTGAAGCTTTCTTT	CASIPRGQGGTEAFF
NA	TRBJ1-1	TRBV2	NA	TGTGCCAGCATCTGGCAGAACCTGAACACTGAAGCTTTCTTT	CASIWQNLNTEAFF
NA	TRBJ2-7	TRBV7-2	TRBD2	TGTGCCAGCAGCTTCGGGACTAGCGGGAGTGACGAGCAGTACTTC	CASSFGTSGSDEQYF
many	TRBJ2-7	TRBV28	NA	TGTGCCAGCAGTTTGAGGGCTGAGACCTACGAGCAGTACTTC	CASSLRAETYEQYF
NA	TRBJ1-5	TRBV19	TRBD1	TGTGCCAGTAGGGAATGGGACAGGAATCAGCCCCAGCATTTT	CASREWDRNQPQHF
few	TRBJ1-2	TRBV7-9	NA	TGTGCCAGCAGCCAAAGACGGGATAACTATGGCTACACCTTC	CASSQRRDNYGYTF
NA	TRBJ2-6	TRBV10-3	NA	TGTGCCATCAGTGAGTCAGGTCCGGGGGCCAACGTCCTGACTTTC	CAISESGPGANVLTF
few	TRBJ2-4	TRBV7-2	NA	TGTGCCAGCAGCCCCCCGGACAGTAAAAACATTCAGTACTTC	CASSPPDSKNIQYF
few	TRBJ1-1	TRBV5-1	NA	TGCGCCAGCAGTCCAGGACTCGGAGAAGGCACCGGCGAAGCTTTCTTT	CASSPGLGEGTGEAFF
many	TRBJ2-6	TRBV30	NA	TGTGCCTGGAGGGAATCTGGGGCCAACGTCCTGACTTTC	CAWRESGANVLTF
NA	TRBJ2-2	TRBV29-1	NA	TGCAGCGCCCAGTGGGAGATGGGCGGGGAGCTGTTTTTT	CSAQWEMGGELFF
many	TRBJ2-7	TRBV11-1	NA	TGTGCCAGCAGCTTAGAGGGGCCAAGTTCCTACGAGCAGTACTTC	CASSLEGPSSYEQYF
NA	TRBJ2-5	TRBV19	TRBD1	TGTGCCAGTAGTCGGGACAGGGGGCGCAAGACCCAGTACTTC	CASSRDRGRKTQYF
many	TRBJ2-7	TRBV6-1	TRBD2	TGTGCCAGCACCGCAGGGACTAGCGGGAGTGATGAGCAGTACTTC	CASTAGTSGSDEQYF
NA	TRBJ1-3	TRBV9	TRBD1	TGTGCCAGCAGCAAAACCGGGACAGTCGACTCTGGAAACACCATATATTTT	CASSKTGTVDSGNTIYF
NA	TRBJ2-7	TRBV27	NA	TGTGCCAGCAGTTTTGCACACGGTGACTACGAGCAGTACTTC	CASSFAHGDYEQYF
NA	TRBJ2-7	TRBV19	TRBD1	TGTGCCAGTAGTCCGGACGACAGGGGGTCCTACGAGCAGTACTTC	CASSPDDRGSYEQYF
many	TRBJ1-1	TRBV5-1	NA	TGCGCCAGCAGCTTGGAGGGGTTTCAGAACACTGAAGCTTTCTTT	CASSLEGFQNTEAFF
NA	TRBJ2-7	TRBV20-1	NA	TGCAGTGCCGGGTACGAGCAGTACTTC	CSAGYEQYF
NA	TRBJ1-2	TRBV19	NA	TGTGCCAGTAGTACCGCAGACGGAGGCTACACCTTC	CASSTADGGYTF
few	TRBJ2-7	TRBV29-1	NA	TGCAGCGTTGTAGGGGTAGGCGAGCAGTACTTC	CSVVGVGEQYF
few	TRBJ1-4	TRBV6-2/TRBV6-3	TRBD1	TGTGCCACGCGGGACAGGGGGCGAGCAACTAATGAAAAACTGTTTTTT	CATRDRGRATNEKLFF
NA	TRBJ2-5	TRBV5-1	NA	TGCGCCAGCAGCCTTGGTGTGGGAGGCTCGCAAGAGACCCAGTACTTC	CASSLGVGGSQETQYF
many	TRBJ2-1	TRBV2	TRBD2	TGTGCCAGCAGTTATACTAGCGGCTACAATGAGCAGTTCTTC	CASSYTSGYNEQFF
many	TRBJ2-7	TRBV28	NA	TGTGCCAGCAGTCGGGGCCCCTACGAGCAGTACTTC	CASSRGPYEQYF
NA	TRBJ1-3	TRBV5-1	NA	TGCGCCAGCAGCCCATTGTGGGGGGCGGCTGGAAACACCATATATTTT	CASSPLWGAAGNTIYF
NA	TRBJ2-7	TRBV27	TRBD2	TGTGCCAGCAGTTCATTAGCGGGAGGACAAGGCTCCTACGAGCAGTACTTC	CASSSLAGGQGSYEQYF
many	TRBJ2-5	TRBV25-1	TRBD2	TGTGCCAGCAGTGAATCGGTAGCGGGAAGGCAGACCCAGTACTTC	CASSESVAGRQTQYF
few	TRBJ2-7	TRBV5-6	TRBD2	TGTGCCAGCAGCTTGGAAAGCTTTAGGACTAGCGGCTACGAGCAGTACTTC	CASSLESFRTSGYEQYF
few	TRBJ1-2	TRBV2	TRBD1	TGTGCCAGCAGTGAAGTGAATGGAATGGGGACAGGGGGTGTAGTGAGAGGCTACACCTTC	CASSEVNGMGTGGVVRGYTF
few	TRBJ2-7	TRBV5-1	TRBD1	TGCGCCAGCAGCTTGGGGGGACAGGGGATAGAAGACGAGCAGTACTTC	CASSLGGQGIEDEQYF
NA	TRBJ2-1	TRBV29-1	NA	TGCAGCGTTGAAAGGTGGGTAGGGCCCAATGAGCAGTTCTTC	CSVERWVGPNEQFF
few	TRBJ2-2	TRBV15	NA	TGTGCCACCAGCAGCGTGACGCGAAGCACCGGGGAGCTGTTTTTT	CATSSVTRSTGELFF
many	TRBJ2-2	TRBV7-3	NA	TGTGCCAGCAGTTCCTCGGCAGTTATGTTTCGCGGGGAGCTGTTTTTT	CASSSSAVMFRGELFF
NA	TRBJ2-7	TRBV19	NA	TGTGCCAGTAGTAGATCGGTTTCATACGAGCAGTACTTC	CASSRSVSYEQYF
NA	TRBJ2-7	TRBV27	TRBD2	TGTGCCAGCAGTTTTTTTTGGACTAGTCCGCTCGAGCAGTACTTC	CASSFFWTSPLEQYF
NA	TRBJ1-6	TRBV28	NA	TGTGCCAGCGCGCCCGGCGATAATTCACCCCTCCACTTT	CASAPGDNSPLHF
many	TRBJ1-1	TRBV6-2/TRBV6-3	TRBD1	TGTGCCAGCAGGGAACAGGGGGAGACTGAAGCTTTCTTT	CASREQGETEAFF
NA	TRBJ1-1	TRBV12-5	NA	TGTGCTAGTGGTTTGGTCCTCCCGAATCCTCGCGAAGCTTTCTTT	CASGLVLPNPREAFF
NA	TRBJ1-2	TRBV19	NA	TGTGCCAGTAGTAAACGGGACGCCGGGAACTATGGCTACACCTTC	CASSKRDAGNYGYTF
NA	TRBJ2-7	TRBV20-1	NA	TGCAGTGCGCCCCAGGGTATCTACGAGCAGTACTTC	CSAPQGIYEQYF
NA	TRBJ2-4	TRBV6-2/TRBV6-3	NA	TGTGCCAGCAGACGATTGGCAGGTTCGAACATTCAGTACTTC	CASRRLAGSNIQYF